This T cell receptor beta chain is drawn from a study of blood T cell repertoires in COVID-19. Whole-study context: T cells, B-cell-depleted T cells, or PBMCs provided the cDNA or gDNA that served as material.

Trimming removed 3 bases from V and 6 bases from J, with 18 bases in between. The CDR3 loop spans 15 amino acids. The V gene's germline CDR1 is MGHDK and CDR2 SYGVNS. Some clones are missing from TCRdb's copy, which holds only in-frame ones; the method was immunoSEQ multiplex PCR. The sample has tens of thousands of clones, roughly nine tenths seen once. The receptor was isolated from a man aged 55 to 69 with acute or convalescent COVID-19. The genes are TRBV25-1 and TRBJ2-7, with D perhaps TRBD1 (6 bases). The sample consisted of peripheral blood. The CDR3 loop is CASSDLTGLFREQYF. The CDR3 coding sequence is TGTGCCAGCAGTGACTTGACAGGTCTCTTCCGCGAGCAGTACTTC.